Below, 10 T cell receptor beta chains from the same sample are listed, as sequenced in a study of T cells after yellow fever vaccination. TCRdb used MiXCR to reprocess the 5' RACE reads, holding one entry per CDR3 protein. The sample lists 200,000 to 250,000 distinct CDR3 sequences, around 3.1% occurring once. Sequencing used CD4+ T cells sorted from PBMCs, obtained 10 days after the yellow fever booster vaccination. These receptors all come from a man aged 18 to 35 who received the YFV17D yellow fever vaccine.

The chain couples TRBV4-3 to TRBJ2-6; D remains ambiguous. From germline, CDR1 is LGHNA and CDR2 YSLEER. CDR3 length: 16 residues. Trimming removed 0 bases from V and 0 bases from J, with 6 bases in between. The CDR3 bases are TGCGCCAGCAGCCAAGATCATGCCTCTGGGGCCAACGTCCTGACTTTC. The encoded protein is CASSQDHASGANVLTF.

The sample holds a few counts of this clonotype. The rearrangement uses TRBV7-2 and TRBJ2-4; D is uncertain. With 5 bases removed from V and 3 bases from J, the gap between germline ends came to 17 bases. The CDR3 runs to 16 residues. CDR1 and CDR2 (germline): SGHTA, FQGNSA. The chain's CDR3 is CASSLPRPSGKNIQYF. The CDR3 region has the DNA TGTGCCAGCAGCCTGCCACGCCCCTCGGGCAAAAACATTCAGTACTTC.

This clonotype was counted only a few times. The chain couples TRBV12-3 or TRBV12-4 to TRBJ2-7; the D call may be TRBD1 or TRBD2 (5 bases each). This CDR3 region has 13 residues. Trimming left V 5 bases short and J 6 bases short, with 14 bases between. The CDR3 region is CASSPGTPPEQYF. The DNA for the CDR3 is TGTGCCAGCAGTCCCGGGACCCCGCCCGAGCAGTACTTC.

The rearrangement joins TRBV12-3 or TRBV12-4 to TRBJ1-2; perhaps TRBD1 as D (6 bases). Trimming cost V 6 bases and J 7 bases, with 9 bases left between them. The CDR3 sequence is 11 residues long. CDR3 sequence (DNA): TGTGCCAGCAGCTCACAGGGTGGCTACACCTTC. Encoded protein: CASSSQGGYTF.

This clonotype was seen only a few times. The V and J genes are TRBV3-1 and TRBJ1-4; possible D gene TRBD1, 5 bases. The CDR3 is 16 amino acids. V shed 4 bases and J shed 5 bases, with 17 bases lying between them. CDR1 is LGHDT and CDR2 is YNNKEL in the germline V gene (reference sequence). CDR3 loop: CASSPKVRGLNEKLFF. The DNA of the CDR3 is TGTGCCAGCAGCCCCAAGGTCCGGGGGTTAAATGAAAAACTGTTTTTT.

There are a few counts of this clonotype. V is TRBV7-2 and J is TRBJ2-1; perhaps TRBD2 as D (7 bases). Germline values: CDR1 SGHTA, CDR2 FQGNSA. Trimming stripped 3 bases from V and 3 bases from J, with 12 bases between. The CDR3 has 15 amino acids. As DNA, the CDR3 is TGTGCCAGCAGCTTCTCGGGGGGCCTCTACAATGAGCAGTTCTTC. Translation: CASSFSGGLYNEQFF.

This clonotype was found many times. This chain uses TRBV7-2 with TRBJ2-3, with D maybe TRBD1 (6 bases). V was pared by 5 bases and J by 0 bases, with 12 bases between. The CDR3 has 15 amino acids. The germline V gene has CDR1 SGHTA and CDR2 FQGNSA. CDR3 in amino acids: CASSLPQGSTDTQYF. Here the CDR3 DNA reads TGTGCCAGCAGCCTTCCACAGGGAAGCACAGATACGCAGTATTTT.

The chain has TRBV7-2 and TRBJ2-7, with 8 bases aligning to TRBD2. The CDR3 runs 14 residues. CDR1 and CDR2 from the germline V gene are SGHTA and FQGNSA. Trimming took 5 bases from V and 2 from J; bases not matched to a gene: 5. CDR3 in amino acids: CASSRGGSPYEQYF. Written as DNA, the CDR3 is TGTGCCAGCAGCCGCGGGGGGTCCCCCTACGAGCAGTACTTC. The full variable domain, rest sourced from reference TRBV7-2 and TRBJ2-7, is GAGVSQSPSNKVTEKGKDVELRCDPISGHTALYWYRQSLGQGLEFLIYFQGNSAPDKSGLPSDRFSAERTGGSVSTLTIQRTQQEDSAVYLCASSRGGSPYEQYFGPGTRLTVT.

This clonotype has a count of ten or more. The chain couples TRBV7-3 to TRBJ2-3; 10 nucleotides line up with TRBD2. The CDR3 is made up of 16 amino acids. V lost 0 bases to trimming and J lost 2 bases; unmatched junction nucleotides: 2. The V gene's germline CDR1 is SGHTA and CDR2 FQGTGA. DNA of the CDR3: TGTGCCAGCAGCTTAACTAGCGGGGGGCTCACAGATACGCAGTATTTT. It yields the protein CASSLTSGGLTDTQYF.

This clonotype was seen more than once but under ten times. The CDR3 protein is CASSPSRVRSEAFF. CDR3 coding DNA: TGTGCCAGCAGCCCCTCCAGGGTGAGATCTGAAGCTTTCTTT. The J gene is TRBJ1-1, the V gene TRBV6-6, with a tentative D call TRBD1 (5 bases). The germline V gene encodes CDR1 MNHNY and CDR2 SVGAGI (reference sequence). Deletions cut 6 bases from V and 6 bases from J, with 17 bases between. This CDR3 has 14 amino acids.